Listed below are T cell receptor beta chains from one sample, sequenced in a study of regulatory T cells in long-lasting Graves disease. TCRdb used MiXCR to reprocess the multiplex PCR reads, holding one entry per CDR3 protein. Of about 460,000 distinct CDR3 sequences in the sample, around a fifth were seen once. Sequences were derived from peripheral blood mononuclear cells (PBMCs), sampled when the disease was refractory, from a patient treated with antithyroid drugs. These receptors were taken from a female donor with Graves disease. CDR3s include the opening cysteine and the closing phenylalanine or tryptophan. D genes are given only for firm matches. Part of the rows lack a size; the others show once, few, many or a class for expanded clones.

v_gene	abundance	len	d_gene	j_gene	CDR3aa	CDR3nt
TRBV7-9	NA	16	TRBD1	TRBJ2-2	CASGGTGISSSGELFF	TGTGCCAGCGGAGGGACAGGGATTTCTTCGTCCGGGGAGCTGTTTTTT
TRBV20-1	many	14	NA	TRBJ1-1	CSATGLTANTEAFF	TGCAGTGCTACCGGTTTGACGGCGAACACTGAAGCTTTCTTT
TRBV20-1	NA	14	NA	TRBJ1-5	CSARDPFSNQPQHF	TGCAGTGCTAGAGATCCGTTTAGCAATCAGCCCCAGCATTTT
TRBV7-9	NA	14	TRBD1	TRBJ1-2	CASSLIDRAYGYTF	TGTGCCAGCAGCTTAATAGACAGGGCCTATGGCTACACCTTC
TRBV4-2	NA	15	NA	TRBJ1-4	CASSQGGRNNEKLFF	TGTGCCAGCAGCCAGGGGGGACGTAATAATGAAAAACTGTTTTTT
TRBV7-2	NA	15	TRBD1	TRBJ1-1	CASSQDRGMNTEAFF	TGTGCCAGCAGCCAGGACAGGGGGATGAACACTGAAGCTTTCTTT
TRBV20-1	NA	14	TRBD1	TRBJ2-5	CSARSSGTGAPQYF	TGCAGTGCTAGATCGAGTGGGACAGGGGCCCCCCAGTACTTC
TRBV20-1	once	15	NA	TRBJ2-1	CSARVGEQNYNEQFF	TGCAGTGCTAGAGTAGGGGAGCAGAACTACAATGAGCAGTTCTTC
TRBV28	many	14	TRBD1	TRBJ2-7	CASSSATGAYEQYF	TGTGCCAGCAGTTCCGCGACAGGGGCCTACGAGCAGTACTTC
TRBV12-3/TRBV12-4	NA	17	TRBD2	TRBJ2-1	CASSWTSGRSSYNEQFF	TGTGCCAGCAGTTGGACTAGCGGGAGAAGCTCCTACAATGAGCAGTTCTTC
TRBV7-6	NA	18	NA	TRBJ2-7	CASSLAPTGLNRAYEQYF	TGTGCCAGCAGCTTAGCTCCGACGGGGTTAAACAGGGCCTACGAGCAGTACTTC
TRBV5-5	few	14	NA	TRBJ2-7	CASSLGRLDYEQYF	TGTGCCAGCAGCTTAGGAAGACTAGACTACGAGCAGTACTTC
TRBV20-1	NA	15	NA	TRBJ2-7	CSARGGSPKAYEQYF	TGCAGTGCTAGAGGGGGGTCACCTAAGGCCTACGAGCAGTACTTC
TRBV10-3	many	14	NA	TRBJ1-1	CAISESDSDPEAFF	TGTGCCATCAGTGAGTCTGACAGTGATCCTGAAGCTTTCTTT
TRBV6-2/TRBV6-3	many	16	TRBD1	TRBJ1-3	CASSFASGTAQNTIYF	TGTGCCAGCAGTTTCGCCTCCGGGACAGCGCAAAACACCATATATTTT
TRBV30	NA	13	NA	TRBJ2-1	CAWSEGNNNEQFF	TGTGCCTGGAGTGAGGGTAATAATAATGAGCAGTTCTTC
TRBV30	few	12	NA	TRBJ1-1	CAWGLGGTEAFF	TGTGCCTGGGGGCTTGGAGGGACTGAAGCTTTCTTT
TRBV15	few	14	NA	TRBJ2-2	CATSRDPNTGELFF	TGTGCCACCAGCAGAGACCCGAACACCGGGGAGCTGTTTTTT
TRBV20-1	few	16	NA	TRBJ1-1	CSARDRLRQTNTEAFF	TGCAGTGCTAGAGATCGGCTAAGACAAACTAACACTGAAGCTTTCTTT
TRBV28	many	13	NA	TRBJ1-4	CASHLSTNEKLFF	TGTGCCAGCCATTTGTCAACTAATGAAAAACTGTTTTTT
TRBV20-1	NA	14	TRBD1	TRBJ1-2	CSANPRDRDYGYTF	TGCAGTGCTAACCCCCGGGACAGGGACTATGGCTACACCTTC
TRBV6-5	NA	16	TRBD1	TRBJ2-3	CASSYGQGESTDTQYF	TGTGCCAGCAGTTACGGACAGGGGGAGTCCACAGATACGCAGTATTTT
TRBV27	NA	11	NA	TRBJ2-1	CASAHYDEQFF	TGTGCCAGCGCCCACTACGATGAGCAGTTCTTC
TRBV10-3	NA	16	NA	TRBJ2-2	CATSDRGQSNTGELFF	TGTGCCACCAGTGACCGTGGACAGTCGAACACCGGGGAGCTGTTTTTT